One sample yielded the 12 T cell receptor beta chains listed below, sequenced in a study of Ad26.COV2.S vaccination and SARS-CoV-2 variants. Sample treatment: 15 to 20 received Ad26.COV2.S at low or high dose, single or two shots; about 5 received placebo; per-sample allocation not given. It was on day 63 after the first vaccine or placebo injection that samples were taken. Method: immunoSEQ multiplex PCR; TCRdb's copy keeps in-frame clones and lacks some. The sample has hundreds of thousands of clones, about 92% seen once. The starting material was peripheral blood, obtained in a trial of Ad26.COV2.S vaccine versus placebo. These TCRs come from a person between 18 and 59 years old who received the Ad26.COV2.S COVID-19 vaccine or a placebo.

This chain connects TRBV7-6 to TRBJ2-3; 11 positions match TRBD1. Germline CDR1 reads SGHVS; CDR2 reads FNYEAQ. V trimming: 5 bases; J trimming: 3 bases; junction bases outside the gene matches: 10. The CDR3 has 17 amino acids. The CDR3 nucleotides read TGTGCCAGCAGCAGGGCCGGGACAGGGGGGAGTACAGATACGCAGTATTTT. Translated, it gives CASSRAGTGGSTDTQYF.

The chain uses TRBV19 and TRBJ1-1; possible D gene TRBD1, 6 bases. Trimming removed 1 base at V and 3 bases at J, with 12 bases between. Germline CDR1 LNHDA, CDR2 SQIVND (reference sequence). The CDR3 extends over 15 amino acids. The CDR3, as DNA: TGTGCCAGTAGTATAGGGGCGGGGGCGGACACTGAAGCTTTCTTT. Its translation is CASSIGAGADTEAFF.

The V and J genes are TRBV6-5 and TRBJ2-3; maybe TRBD2 (6 bases). Trimming took 1 base from V and 3 from J, leaving 11 bases between them. This CDR3 has 15 residues. Germline CDR1 is MNHEY and CDR2 is SVGAGI. CDR3 in DNA: TGTGCCAGCAGTTACTTTCTGGGGGGTACAGATACGCAGTATTTT. Translated: CASSYFLGGTDTQYF.

The count of this clone is one. The rearrangement uses TRBV4-1 and TRBJ1-3, with no clear D. The germline CDR1 and CDR2 sequences are MGHRA and YSYEKL. The CDR3 is 13 amino acids. V dropped 3 bases and J dropped 4 bases, with 7 bases sitting between them. The DNA of the CDR3 is TGCGCCAGCAGCCACTTGGGGGGAAACACCATATATTTT. It translates to CASSHLGGNTIYF.

The V and J genes are TRBV19 and TRBJ1-6, with a possible D match to TRBD1 (6 bases). V was pared by 9 bases and J by 3 bases, with 27 bases between. The CDR3 is 19 amino acids. Germline-derived CDR1 and CDR2 are LNHDA and SQIVND (reference sequence). CDR3 loop: CASPTRGRPWILYNSPLHF. The CDR3 DNA reads as TGTGCCAGCCCGACACGGGGGCGTCCCTGGATCCTCTATAATTCACCCCTCCACTTT.

This rearrangement joins TRBV6-2 or TRBV6-3 to TRBJ2-3, with 12 bases matching TRBD2. The CDR3 consists of 17 residues. Germline loops: CDR1 MNHEY, CDR2 SVGEGT. Germline trimming cut 4 bases from V and 7 bases from J; bases unmatched to any gene: 12. The CDR3 nucleotides read TGTGCCAGCAGTTCGCGACTAGCGGGGGCCGGGGAGAATACGCAGTATTTT. It specifies CASSSRLAGAGENTQYF.

The V and J genes are TRBV12-5 and TRBJ2-1, with 12 bases aligning to TRBD2. This CDR3 has 16 amino acids. CDR1 LGHNT and CDR2 FRNRAP come from the germline V gene. The V gene end was trimmed by 3 bases and the J gene end by 3 bases; junction bases not matched to a gene: 3. CDR3 amino acids: CASGFRLAGDYNEQFF. In nucleotides, the CDR3 is TGTGCTAGTGGTTTCCGACTAGCGGGGGACTACAATGAGCAGTTCTTC.

This clone was observed a single time. The gene calls are TRBV7-2 and TRBJ1-6; no clear D. Germline CDR1 reads SGHTA; CDR2 reads FQGNSA. The CDR3 totals 14 residues. Trimming left V 4 bases short and J 10 bases short, with 14 bases between. For the CDR3, the DNA is TGTGCCAGCAGCTCTCCGGGTCTTAGGTCACCCCTCCACTTT. Encoded protein: CASSSPGLRSPLHF.

Notes on this clone: The junction and the germline gene differ at one end; a read error may be behind it. The V and J genes are TRBV7-9 and TRBJ1-2; D is undetermined. This CDR3 has 13 amino acids. CDR1 is SEHNR, CDR2 FQNEAQ, per germline (reference sequence). The CDR3 DNA reads as TGTGCCAGCAGCTTAGATCCGGGCAGGATCCCCTCCTTC. Translating it yields CASSLDPGRIPSF.

The chain carries TRBV6-5 and TRBJ2-3; D not resolved. The CDR3 consists of 15 residues. The germline V gene encodes CDR1 MNHEY and CDR2 SVGAGI. V dropped 6 bases and J dropped 0 bases, with 13 bases sitting between them. DNA of the CDR3: TGTGCCAGCAGCCCCCACCGGGCAAGCACAGATACGCAGTATTTT. It translates to CASSPHRASTDTQYF.

The gene calls are TRBV19 and TRBJ2-7, with a tentative D call TRBD1 (5 bases). V was clipped by 5 bases and J by 0 bases, with 11 bases between them. CDR3 length equals 14 residues. CDR1 LNHDA and CDR2 SQIVND come from the germline V gene (reference sequence). In DNA, the CDR3 is TGTGCCAGTAGTCCGCGACAGTTCTCCTACGAGCAGTACTTC. Its translation: CASSPRQFSYEQYF.

The chain links TRBV7-2 to TRBJ1-4; D is possibly TRBD1 (5 bases). V was shortened by 5 bases and J by 8 bases, with 18 bases between the two germline ends. This CDR3 is built from 15 residues. Per germline, CDR1 SGHTA and CDR2 FQGNSA. This CDR3 reads CASSGRPGTGEKLFF. CDR3 DNA: TGTGCCAGCAGCGGCCGACCCGGGACGGGGGAAAAACTGTTTTTT.